The present TCR beta chain was sequenced within a study of shared clonotypes between healthy human individuals (dated by TCRdb to about 2020). Concerning the study at large: A couple of women and a few men aged 18 to 49 years were included in the cohort. Per donor, three plates each were used for CD4 naive and CD4 memory, two for CD8 naive, and one for CD8 memory. The study deeply sequenced blood TCR repertoires of five healthy adults to estimate repertoire size and the extent of clonotype sharing between individuals. To increase sequencing depth and limit assay-specific biases, different laboratories used diverse techniques to prepare libraries and sequence TCR repertoires. Leukapheresis yielded between about 0.85 and 10 billion PBMCs per donor. What the research found in general, with its limitations: Estimated clonotype richness was generally larger for naive than for memory subsets. Only blood was sampled, and tissue TCR repertoires likely differ from those in blood. Because the study included only a small number of donors, the genetic and exposure-history diversity represented was limited. Even with the large sequencing depth, rarefaction of the sorted-subset datasets indicated that sequencing was incomplete. Sharing across a few donors was observed for 5% to 6.5% of naive CD4, over 3% of naive CD8, about 2.3% of memory CD4, and around 0.44% of memory CD8 clonotypes. Higher generation probabilities were observed for clonotypes shared by all four sorted-subset donors than for non-shared clonotypes. Pairwise subsampling led to the expectation that sequencing depth would affect the degree of clonotype sharing among donors.

Healthy HIV-negative adults with no recently reported acute infections or vaccinations were included as donors. All donors were Caucasian adults living in Nashville, Tennessee, USA. CD4+ T cells were enriched by magnetic negative selection, after which naive cells were positively selected on CD45RA and the negative fraction was taken as the memory subset. Blood was obtained by leukapheresis, after which PBMCs were separated by Ficoll-Histopaque density gradient centrifugation and cryopreserved in liquid nitrogen vapor phase. Purity and quantity of every magnetically sorted T cell population were checked by analytical flow cytometry. Each sorted fraction had its genomic DNA isolated and then quantified by UV absorbance on a Nanodrop 2000c. TCR CDR3 regions were amplified from genomic DNA by multiplex PCR using the deep immunoSEQ assay. For each cell subset, the extracted genomic DNA was distributed evenly across all wells of several immunoSEQ 96-well plates, and each plate served as one replicate. For sorted subsets, around 0.2 ug of genomic DNA, equivalent to 25,000 to 35,000 T cell genomes, went into each replicate PCR. Purified libraries were quantified with a Qubit 3.0 fluorometer, sized on a Bioanalyzer 2100, and re-quantified with the KAPA Library Quantification kit. A separate single-read 150-cycle Illumina NextSeq 550 flow cell was used to sequence each immunoSEQ 96-well plate. Concerning the study's data processing: The immunoSEQ output contained only junctional sequences without quality scores, so filtering could not match that applied to full-length reads. Sequences were annotated with PyIR, a Python wrapper for IgBLAST v1.9, using IMGT germline references to assign V/J genes and CDR3. Reads were removed for weak V/J assignments (E-value above 1e-6), missing CDR3, stop codons, out-of-frame junctions, or ambiguous translated residues. V3J clonotypes were defined as sequences sharing an identical inferred V gene, J gene, and CDR3 amino acid sequence. The percentage overlap between two repertoires was calculated by dividing the number of shared unique clonotypes by the size of the smaller repertoire. RTK rarefaction, the Chao1 estimator, and Recon v2.1 estimates of unobserved clonotypes were used to assess repertoire richness. Generation probabilities for all TCRbeta clonotypes obtained by the gDNA method from a few donors were computed using OLGA. TCRdb took this table from immuneACCESS and kept in-frame rearrangements with V and J called. Such tables lack part of the clones; where checked against another copy, unresolved V genes explain under half of the gap, and the rest is unexplained. V, J and clone size are those of that table, while D and trimming were read from the DNA. The sample records about 960,000 clones, over 60% of which are singletons. The ten largest clones take up over 1.3% of the sample.

On this clone itself: Its antigen is still unknown. The input lacks base qualities; no much larger clone sits a single base away. The sample has other DNA sequences that encode this CDR3 too.

Counted from cysteine to phenylalanine, this CDR3 has 14 amino acids. The sequence is cut down to CDR3 DNA, 42 bases in frame from base 1. CDR1 SNHLY and CDR2 FYNNEI were looked up in the germline V gene. Trimming at the junction amounts to 6 bases on V and 0 bases on J, and the germline ends lie 11 bases apart. Recombination connected TRBV2 to TRBJ1-1; the D gene is not confidently resolved. The material sequenced was memory CD4+ T cells sorted from blood. The sample's cell subset or site label, in plain terms: CD45RA-negative fraction. This TCR was recovered from a man aged 18-30 years in good health. The bases read TGTGCCAGCAGAAGGGCAGGTTTGAACACTGAAGCTTTCTTT. This gives the protein CASRRAGLNTEAFF.